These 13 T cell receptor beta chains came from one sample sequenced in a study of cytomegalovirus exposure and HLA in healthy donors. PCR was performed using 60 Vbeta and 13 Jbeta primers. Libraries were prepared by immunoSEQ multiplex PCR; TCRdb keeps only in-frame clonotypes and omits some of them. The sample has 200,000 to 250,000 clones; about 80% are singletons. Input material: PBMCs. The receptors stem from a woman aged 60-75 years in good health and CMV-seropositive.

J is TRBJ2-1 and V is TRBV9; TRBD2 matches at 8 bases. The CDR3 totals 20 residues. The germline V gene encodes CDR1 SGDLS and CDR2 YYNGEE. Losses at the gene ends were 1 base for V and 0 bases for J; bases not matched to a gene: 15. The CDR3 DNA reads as TGTGCCAGCAGCGTAAATCCAGGAGGGAGCGGGAGCCTCTCCTACAATGAGCAGTTCTTC. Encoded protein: CASSVNPGGSGSLSYNEQFF.

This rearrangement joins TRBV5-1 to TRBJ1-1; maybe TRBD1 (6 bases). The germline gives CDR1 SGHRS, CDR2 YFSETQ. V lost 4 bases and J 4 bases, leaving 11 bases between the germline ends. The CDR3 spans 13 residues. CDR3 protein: CASSPQGITEAFF. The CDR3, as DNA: TGCGCCAGCAGCCCCCAGGGGATCACTGAAGCTTTCTTT.

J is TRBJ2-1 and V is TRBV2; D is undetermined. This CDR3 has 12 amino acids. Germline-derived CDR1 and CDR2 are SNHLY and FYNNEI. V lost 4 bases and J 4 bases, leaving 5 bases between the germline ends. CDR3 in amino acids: CASSVEYNEQFF. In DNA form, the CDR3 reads TGTGCCAGCAGTGTGGAGTACAATGAGCAGTTCTTC.

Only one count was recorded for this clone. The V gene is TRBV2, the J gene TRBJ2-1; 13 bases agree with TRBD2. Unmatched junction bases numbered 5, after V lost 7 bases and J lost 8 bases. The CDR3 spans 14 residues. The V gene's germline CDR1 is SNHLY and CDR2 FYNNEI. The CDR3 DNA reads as TGTGCCAGCACCCGGACTAGCGGGAGCGATGAGCAGTTCTTC. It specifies CASTRTSGSDEQFF.

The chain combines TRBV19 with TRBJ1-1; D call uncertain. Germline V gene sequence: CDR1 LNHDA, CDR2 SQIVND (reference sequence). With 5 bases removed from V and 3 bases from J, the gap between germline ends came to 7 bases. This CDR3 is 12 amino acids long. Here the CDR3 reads CASSGQDTEAFF. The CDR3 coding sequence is TGTGCCAGTAGTGGGCAGGACACTGAAGCTTTCTTT.

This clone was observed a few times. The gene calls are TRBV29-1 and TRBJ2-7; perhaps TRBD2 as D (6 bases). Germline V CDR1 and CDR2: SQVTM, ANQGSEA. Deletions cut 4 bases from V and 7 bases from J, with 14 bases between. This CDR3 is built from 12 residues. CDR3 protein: CSVGGTAGEQYF. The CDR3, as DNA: TGCAGCGTTGGGGGGACCGCGGGGGAGCAGTACTTC.

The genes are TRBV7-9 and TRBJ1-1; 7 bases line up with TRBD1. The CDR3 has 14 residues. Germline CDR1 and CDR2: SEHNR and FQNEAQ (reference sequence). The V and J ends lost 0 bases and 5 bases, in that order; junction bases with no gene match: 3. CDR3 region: CASSLARQGTEAFF. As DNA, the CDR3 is TGTGCCAGCAGCTTAGCGCGACAGGGAACTGAAGCTTTCTTT.

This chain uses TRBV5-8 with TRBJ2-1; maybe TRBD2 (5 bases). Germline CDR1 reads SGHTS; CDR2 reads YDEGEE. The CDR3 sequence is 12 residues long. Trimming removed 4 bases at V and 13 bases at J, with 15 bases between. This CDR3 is CASSGETRYQFF. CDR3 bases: TGTGCCAGCAGCGGGGAGACAAGGTATCAGTTCTTC.

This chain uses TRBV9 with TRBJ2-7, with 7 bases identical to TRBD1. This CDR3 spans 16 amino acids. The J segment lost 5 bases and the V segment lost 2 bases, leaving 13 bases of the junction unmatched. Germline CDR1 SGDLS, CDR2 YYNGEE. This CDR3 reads CASSVPQRQGSNEQYF. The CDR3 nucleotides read TGTGCCAGCAGCGTCCCCCAACGACAGGGTTCGAACGAGCAGTACTTC.

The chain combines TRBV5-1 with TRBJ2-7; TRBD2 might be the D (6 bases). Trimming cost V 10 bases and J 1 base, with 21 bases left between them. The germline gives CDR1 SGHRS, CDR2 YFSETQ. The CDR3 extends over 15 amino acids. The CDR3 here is CASGDPRSQSYEQYF. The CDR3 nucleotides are TGCGCCTCGGGGGATCCACGCTCCCAGTCCTACGAGCAGTACTTC.

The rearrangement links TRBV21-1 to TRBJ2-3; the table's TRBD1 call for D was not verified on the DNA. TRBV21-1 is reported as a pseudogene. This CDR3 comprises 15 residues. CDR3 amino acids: CASRGLQGGTDTQYF. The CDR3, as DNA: TGTGCCAGCAGAGGGTTACAGGGCGGTACAGATACGCAGTATTTT.

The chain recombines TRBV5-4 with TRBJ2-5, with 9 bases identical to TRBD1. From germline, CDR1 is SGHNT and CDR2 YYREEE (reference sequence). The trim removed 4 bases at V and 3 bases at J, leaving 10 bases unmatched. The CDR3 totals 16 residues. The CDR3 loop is CASSPPRGTGKETQYF. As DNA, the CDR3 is TGTGCCAGCAGCCCACCCCGAGGGACAGGGAAAGAGACCCAGTACTTC.

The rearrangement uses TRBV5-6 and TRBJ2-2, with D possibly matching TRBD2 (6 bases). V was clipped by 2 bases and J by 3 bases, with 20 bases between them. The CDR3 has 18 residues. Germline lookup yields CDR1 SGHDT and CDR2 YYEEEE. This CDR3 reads CASSFPRKRLVDTGELFF. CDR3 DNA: TGTGCCAGCAGCTTTCCACGAAAACGACTAGTTGACACCGGGGAGCTGTTTTTT. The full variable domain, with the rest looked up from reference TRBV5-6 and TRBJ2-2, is DAGVTQSPTHLIKTRGQQVTLRCSPKSGHDTVSWYQQALGQGPQFIFQYYEEEERQRGNFPDRFSGHQFPNYSSELNVNALLLGDSALYLCASSFPRKRLVDTGELFFGEGSRLTVL.